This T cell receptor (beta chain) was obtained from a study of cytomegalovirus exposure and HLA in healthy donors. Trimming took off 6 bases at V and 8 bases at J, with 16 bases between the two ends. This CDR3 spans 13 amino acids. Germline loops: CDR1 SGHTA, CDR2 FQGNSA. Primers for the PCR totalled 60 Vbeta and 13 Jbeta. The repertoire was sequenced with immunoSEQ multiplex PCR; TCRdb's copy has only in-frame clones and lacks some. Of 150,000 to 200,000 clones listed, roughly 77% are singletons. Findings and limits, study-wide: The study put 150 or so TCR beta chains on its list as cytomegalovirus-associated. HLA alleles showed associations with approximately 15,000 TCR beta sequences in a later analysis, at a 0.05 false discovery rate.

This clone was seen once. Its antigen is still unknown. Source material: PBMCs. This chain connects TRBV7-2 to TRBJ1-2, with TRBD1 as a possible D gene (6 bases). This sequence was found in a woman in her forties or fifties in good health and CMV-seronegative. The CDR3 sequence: CASRSTGSGGYTF. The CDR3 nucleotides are TGTGCCAGCAGATCTACAGGGTCTGGGGGCTACACCTTC.